This entry lists 15 T cell receptor beta chains sequenced from one sample in a study of T cells in Graves' hyperthyroidism and ophthalmopathy. Researchers amplified the TCR beta CDR3 regions from RNA transcripts. With the HTBI primer set, the TCR CDR3 went through a first round of RT-PCR. In TCRdb, the multiplex PCR reads were re-called with MiXCR into one record per CDR3 protein. The table shows 350,000 to 450,000 distinct CDR3 sequences, with roughly 17% occurring only once. The sequencing input was blood. Receptors originate from a woman in her 30s with Graves' hyperthyroidism that later progressed to Graves' ophthalmopathy.

V is TRBV10-3 and J is TRBJ2-7; a possible D gene is TRBD2 (7 bases). Trimming left V 4 bases short and J 1 base short, with 20 bases between. Germline CDR1 and CDR2: ENHRY and SYGVKD. The CDR3 totals 17 residues. This chain's CDR3 is CAISGDGGALSSYEQYF. CDR3 DNA sequence: TGTGCCATCAGTGGAGATGGGGGGGCCCTCAGTTCCTACGAGCAGTACTTC.

This clonotype came up many times. The V and J genes are TRBV11-2 and TRBJ1-1; D gene unclear. In germline, CDR1 is SGHAT, CDR2 FQNNGV. This CDR3 has 13 residues. The germline V and J ends were trimmed by 3 bases and 0 bases, with 5 bases remaining between them. The CDR3 DNA sequence: TGTGCCAGCAGCTTCGACATGAACACTGAAGCTTTCTTT. Encoded protein: CASSFDMNTEAFF.

In this sample, this clonotype turned up many times. The chain carries TRBV27 and TRBJ2-3; either TRBD1 or TRBD2 may supply D (5 bases each). This CDR3 spans 17 amino acids. CDR1 MNHEY and CDR2 SMNVEV come from the germline V gene (reference sequence). Trimming left V 5 bases short and J 2 bases short, with 20 bases between. Written as DNA, the CDR3 is TGTGCCAGCAGTACCAACCGGGACGCCAGCCACACAGATACGCAGTATTTT. It encodes CASSTNRDASHTDTQYF.

This clonotype was found many times. The chain is built from TRBV28 and TRBJ1-1; no firm D call. Germline CDR1 reads MDHEN; CDR2 reads SYDVKM. Trimming pared 6 bases from V and 0 bases from J, leaving 11 bases between. The length of the CDR3 is 14 residues. CDR3 residues: CASSVQVMNTEAFF. The CDR3 DNA follows: TGTGCCAGCAGCGTCCAGGTTATGAACACTGAAGCTTTCTTT.

This clonotype showed up many times. The chain recombines TRBV2 with TRBJ2-7; 9 nucleotides line up with TRBD1. CDR3 size: 17 residues. The V segment lost 0 bases and the J segment 3 bases; nucleotides outside the gene matches: 9. Looked up from germline, CDR1 is SNHLY and CDR2 is FYNNEI. The CDR3 sequence is CASSEASEGQGIYEQYF. In DNA form, the CDR3 reads TGTGCCAGCAGTGAAGCTTCCGAGGGACAGGGTATCTACGAGCAGTACTTC. The full variable domain, rest sourced from reference TRBV2 and TRBJ2-7, is EPEVTQTPSHQVTQMGQEVILRCVPISNHLYFYWYRQILGQKVEFLVSFYNNEISEKSEIFDDQFSVERPDGSNFTLKIRSTKLEDSAMYFCASSEASEGQGIYEQYFGPGTRLTVT.

The chain combines TRBV12-3 or TRBV12-4 with TRBJ2-3; 7 bases match TRBD2. The trim removed 5 bases at V and 4 bases at J, leaving 6 bases unmatched. The CDR3 has 14 amino acids. This CDR3 reads CASSVIAGADTQYF. The CDR3 DNA follows: TGTGCCAGCAGTGTCATAGCGGGTGCAGATACGCAGTATTTT.

This clonotype was seen many times. J is TRBJ2-6 and V is TRBV5-1; tentative D call: TRBD2 (6 bases). The CDR3 is 17 residues long. Trimming shortened V by 4 bases and J by 1 base, and 15 bases separated the two germline ends. Per germline, CDR1 SGHRS and CDR2 YFSETQ. The CDR3: CASSLAGGLSGANVLTF. The CDR3 DNA is TGCGCCAGCAGCCTAGCCGGAGGGTTGTCTGGGGCCAACGTCCTGACTTTC.

The table lists this clonotype with a few counts. Sequence at one end of the junction differs from germline and may be a read error. The genes are TRBV19 and TRBJ2-3; D is unresolved. The CDR3 covers 12 residues. The V gene's germline CDR1 is LNHDA and CDR2 SQIVND (reference sequence). Written as DNA, the CDR3 is TGTGCCACTAGTCTCTCCCCAGATACGCAGTATTTT. This gives the protein CATSLSPDTQYF.

V and J are TRBV20-1 and TRBJ2-7; D gene ambiguous. Germline CDR1 is DFQATT and CDR2 is SNEGSKA (reference sequence). The CDR3 length is 13 residues. V was cut by 3 bases and J by 2 bases, with 11 bases left in between. CDR3: CSASKGSPYEQYF. The CDR3 DNA reads TGCAGTGCTAGCAAAGGGTCCCCCTACGAGCAGTACTTC.

This clonotype was counted many times. The chain is built from TRBV7-2 and TRBJ2-7, with D possibly matching TRBD2 (6 bases). CDR1 is SGHTA, CDR2 FQGNSA, per germline. CDR3 length: 14 residues. Trimming took 1 base from V and 7 from J, leaving 14 bases between them. The chain's CDR3 is CASSLEEGVGEQYF. The CDR3 nucleotides are TGTGCCAGCAGCTTAGAGGAGGGAGTGGGAGAGCAGTACTTC.

In this sample, this clonotype turned up many times. The V call is TRBV28, the J call TRBJ2-3; D ambiguous. CDR3 size: 12 residues. The V and J ends lost 6 bases and 4 bases respectively, with 8 bases between them. Germline V gives CDR1 MDHEN, CDR2 SYDVKM. The CDR3 nucleotides are TGTGCCAGCAGCGAATACGCAGATACGCAGTATTTT. It codes for CASSEYADTQYF.

This clonotype was detected only once. The chain recombines TRBV29-1 with TRBJ2-4; D gene uncertain. Germline CDR1 SQVTM, CDR2 ANQGSEA. This CDR3 spans 12 amino acids. Trimming cost V 4 bases and J 0 bases, with 4 bases left between them. CDR3 amino acids: CSVGGAKNIQYF. DNA for the CDR3: TGCAGCGTTGGGGGAGCCAAAAACATTCAGTACTTC.

This clonotype was picked up a small number of times. The V and J genes are TRBV4-1 and TRBJ2-7; 8 bases match TRBD1. J lost 2 bases, V lost 1 base, and 13 bases had no gene match. Germline lookup yields CDR1 MGHRA and CDR2 YSYEKL. The CDR3 is 18 amino acids. CDR3 coding DNA: TGCGCCAGCAGCCAAGTAAATGCCGGGACAGGTAGTCCCTACGAGCAGTACTTC. It specifies CASSQVNAGTGSPYEQYF.

This clonotype was picked up many times. The chain joins TRBV13 to TRBJ2-7; TRBD2 is a possible D gene (5 bases). V dropped 1 base and J dropped 7 bases, with 11 bases sitting between them. Germline-derived CDR1 and CDR2 are PRHDT and FYEKMQ (reference sequence). The length of the CDR3 is 13 residues. Here the CDR3 DNA reads TGTGCCAGCAGCTTAGTCCCTCCGGGAGAGCAGTACTTC. This gives the protein CASSLVPPGEQYF.

The sample holds many counts of this clonotype. V and J are TRBV3-1 and TRBJ2-1; 11 bases fit TRBD2. V was pared by 0 bases and J by 2 bases, with 6 bases of the junction left unmatched. The germline V gene has CDR1 LGHDT and CDR2 YNNKEL (reference sequence). The CDR3 has 18 amino acids. The CDR3 loop reads CASSQDPFSGRAYNEQFF. CDR3 DNA: TGTGCCAGCAGCCAAGATCCCTTTAGCGGGAGGGCCTACAATGAGCAGTTCTTC.